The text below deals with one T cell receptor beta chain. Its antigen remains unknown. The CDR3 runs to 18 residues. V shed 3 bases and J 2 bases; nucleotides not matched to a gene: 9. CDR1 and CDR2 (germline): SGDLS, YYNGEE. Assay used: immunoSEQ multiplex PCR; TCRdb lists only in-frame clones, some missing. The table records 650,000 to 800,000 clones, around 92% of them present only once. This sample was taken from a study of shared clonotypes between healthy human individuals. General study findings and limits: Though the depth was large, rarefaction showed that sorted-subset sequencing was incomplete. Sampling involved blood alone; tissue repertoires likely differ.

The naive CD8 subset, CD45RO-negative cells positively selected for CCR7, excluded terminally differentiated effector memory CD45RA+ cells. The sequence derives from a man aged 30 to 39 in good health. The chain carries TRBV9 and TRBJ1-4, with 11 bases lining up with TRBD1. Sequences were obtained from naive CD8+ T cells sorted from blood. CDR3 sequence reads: CASSASRDRGITNEKLFF. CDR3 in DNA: TGTGCCAGCAGCGCCTCCCGGGACAGGGGGATCACTAATGAAAAACTGTTTTTT.